This is a list of T cell receptor beta chains from one sample in a study of blood T cell repertoires in COVID-19. Sequenced by immunoSEQ multiplex PCR; TCRdb stores in-frame clones only, minus some. This table holds more than 100,000 clones, 82% found once. The sample comprised peripheral blood. All receptors come from a woman in her 70s with acute or convalescent COVID-19. CDR3s include the opening cysteine and the closing phenylalanine or tryptophan. The D gene is left open where the match is weak. Rows give clone size only sometimes, using once, few, many, or a class for an expanded clone.

clone_size	d_call	v_call	j_call	cdr3_nt	cdr3_aa
NA	TRBD1	TRBV5-4	TRBJ1-2	TGTGCCAGCAGCTTCCCGGACAGGGGGGCCTATGGCTACACCTTC	CASSFPDRGAYGYTF
NA	TRBD1	TRBV30	TRBJ1-1	TGTGCCTGGATCCTGACAGGGGGATTCACTGAAGCTTTCTTT	CAWILTGGFTEAFF
NA	TRBD1	TRBV10-3	TRBJ1-6	TGTGCCAGTACCCGGGACAGGGTCTCACCCCTCCACTTT	CASTRDRVSPLHF
few	NA	TRBV7-9	TRBJ2-1	TGTGCCAGCAGCTTTCGACAGAATGAGCAGTTCTTC	CASSFRQNEQFF
NA	NA	TRBV2	TRBJ1-1	TGTGCCAGCAGTGAAGAGGGAGGGAACACTGAAGCTTTCTTT	CASSEEGGNTEAFF
NA	NA	TRBV6-5	TRBJ1-1	TGTGCCAGCAGTTACTCGGGACTCTTGAACACTGAAGCTTTCTTT	CASSYSGLLNTEAFF
NA	TRBD1	TRBV19	TRBJ2-5	TGTGCCAGTAGTAGATCCGGGACAGGGAGATTTGGGGATTTGGGGACCCAGTACTTC	CASSRSGTGRFGDLGTQYF
once	NA	TRBV9	TRBJ2-3	TGTGCCAGCAGCGTAGGAACAGGGCGTACCACAGATACGCAGTATTTT	CASSVGTGRTTDTQYF
NA	NA	TRBV7-7	TRBJ1-6	TGTGCCAGCAGCCCGGGATGGAGGGGTTTTACGCAGCCTTTATTTCCCCTCCACTTT	CASSPGWRGFTQPLFPLHF
few	TRBD1	TRBV18	TRBJ1-2	TGTGCCAGCTCACCACCAGACAGGGGTGCAAGCGGCTACACCTTC	CASSPPDRGASGYTF